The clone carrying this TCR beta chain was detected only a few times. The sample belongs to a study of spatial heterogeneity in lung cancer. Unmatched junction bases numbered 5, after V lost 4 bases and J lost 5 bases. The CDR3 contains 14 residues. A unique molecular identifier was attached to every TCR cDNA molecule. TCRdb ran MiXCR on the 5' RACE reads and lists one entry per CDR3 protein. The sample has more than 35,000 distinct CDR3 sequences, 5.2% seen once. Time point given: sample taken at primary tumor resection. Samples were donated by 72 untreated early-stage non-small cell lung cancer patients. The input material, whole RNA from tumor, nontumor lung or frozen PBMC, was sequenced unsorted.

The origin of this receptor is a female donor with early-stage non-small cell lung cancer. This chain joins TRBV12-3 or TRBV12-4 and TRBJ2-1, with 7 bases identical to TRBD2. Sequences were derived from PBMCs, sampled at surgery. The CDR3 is CASSYGTTNNEQFF. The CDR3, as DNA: TGTGCCAGCAGTTACGGGACTACCAACAATGAGCAGTTCTTC.